Given below is one T cell receptor (beta chain) in context. These data belong to a study of blood T cell repertoires in COVID-19. Study information: The United States, Italy and Spain were the sources of the acute and convalescent COVID-19 samples. In each case, the material was cDNA or gDNA derived from T cells, B-cell-depleted T cells, or PBMCs.

Generated by immunoSEQ multiplex PCR, the TCRdb table keeps only in-frame clones and is missing some. The table lists over 120,000 clones, approximately 80% of them singletons. Trimming removed 2 bases at V and 6 bases at J, with 8 bases between. Germline loops: CDR1 SGHTA, CDR2 FQGTGA. CDR3 length: 13 amino acids. Source material: peripheral blood. V gene TRBV7-3 combines with J gene TRBJ1-5; D might be TRBD1 (5 bases). The source of this sequence is a human donor in a cohort sampled during active COVID-19. In nucleotides, the CDR3 is TGTGCCAGCAGCTTACGGGGGGGTCAGCCCCAGCATTTT. Translating it yields CASSLRGGQPQHF.